Listed below are T cell receptor beta chains from one sample, sequenced in a study of T cell responses to AZD1222 COVID-19 vaccine. Here immunoSEQ multiplex PCR was the method, and the copy in TCRdb shows in-frame clones only, minus some. The sample lists 100,000 to 150,000 clones, 75% to 90% occurring once. The material was peripheral blood, obtained 28 days after the second AZD1222 dose. All receptors derive from an adult who received the AZD1222 COVID-19 vaccine. The CDR3 runs from the conserved cysteine through the conserved F or W. The D gene is left open where the match is weak. Part of the rows lack a size; the others show once, few, many or a class for expanded clones.

clone size	V gene	J gene	D gene	CDR3 DNA	CDR3 protein
NA	TRBV28	TRBJ1-6	NA	TGTGCCAGCTTCAGAAGCTCCTATAATTCACCCCTCCACTTT	CASFRSSYNSPLHF
NA	TRBV6-5	TRBJ2-7	NA	TGTGCCAGCGGGCGCGACATCCTATTCTCCTACGAGCAGTACTTC	CASGRDILFSYEQYF
NA	TRBV5-8	TRBJ1-5	NA	TGTGCCAGCAGCTCTAAATGGACTGGCGGGCATCAGCCCCAGCATTTT	CASSSKWTGGHQPQHF
NA	TRBV5-1	TRBJ1-1	TRBD1	TGCGCCAGCAGCTTTGGACAGGGGGGCGAAACTGAAGCTTTCTTT	CASSFGQGGETEAFF
NA	TRBV6-5	TRBJ2-7	NA	TGTGCCAGCACCTATTCCCCCGGGTACGAGCAGTACTTC	CASTYSPGYEQYF
few	TRBV3-1/TRBV3-2	TRBJ1-2	TRBD1	TGTGCCAGCAGCCCCCGCCTGACAGGGGACTATGGCTACACCTTC	CASSPRLTGDYGYTF
NA	TRBV27	TRBJ2-5	NA	TGTGCCAGCAGTTTAAGGGGTGGAGAGACCCAGTACTTC	CASSLRGGETQYF
NA	TRBV7-9	TRBJ1-1	NA	TGTGCCAGCAGCTTAGTGCCCGAGTGGCTGAACACTGAAGCTTTCTTT	CASSLVPEWLNTEAFF
NA	TRBV7-9	TRBJ1-3	NA	TGTGCCAGCAGCTACAGGGAAGAGCAAAACACCATATATTTT	CASSYREEQNTIYF
NA	TRBV24-1	TRBJ1-2	TRBD1	TGTGCCACCAGCCGACAGGGGTATGGCTACACCTTC	CATSRQGYGYTF
NA	TRBV6-2/TRBV6-3	TRBJ1-2	NA	TGTGCCAGCAGTTACCCCCGGTGGCGCAACAGCGGCTACACCTTC	CASSYPRWRNSGYTF
NA	TRBV7-8	TRBJ1-2	NA	TGTGCCAGCAGCCCCCGTTTTGATATGGATGGCTACACCTTC	CASSPRFDMDGYTF
NA	TRBV19	TRBJ2-1	TRBD2	TGTGCCAGTAGTATAGGACTAGCCATATACAATGAGCAGTTCTTC	CASSIGLAIYNEQFF
NA	TRBV5-6	TRBJ2-3	NA	TGTGCCAGCGGTTGGCGGGGCATAGATACGCAGTATTTT	CASGWRGIDTQYF
once	TRBV6-1	TRBJ1-5	TRBD1	TGTGCCAGCAGTGAGGGACAGGGCAACAATCAGCCCCAGCATTTT	CASSEGQGNNQPQHF
NA	TRBV11-2	TRBJ2-4	TRBD2	TGTGCCAGCAGCCCGGGGCTAGCGGGGGCTGAAAACATTCAGTACTTC	CASSPGLAGAENIQYF
NA	TRBV27	TRBJ2-7	NA	TGTGCCAGCAGTTCGGCGGCAGGGTTCGTCTACGAGCAGTACTTC	CASSSAAGFVYEQYF
NA	TRBV5-6	TRBJ2-3	TRBD1	TGTGCCAGCAGTAGGGGGCGCGCAGATACGCAGTATTTT	CASSRGRADTQYF
NA	TRBV6-5	TRBJ1-1	NA	TGTGCCAGCAGTTCGAGCCTCGGGGCCCTTAACACTGAAGCTTTCTTT	CASSSSLGALNTEAFF
NA	TRBV4-1	TRBJ1-5	NA	TGCGCCAGCAGCCAAATCCCAGGGTTGTGGAGTCAGCCCCAGCATTTT	CASSQIPGLWSQPQHF
NA	TRBV11-3	TRBJ2-3	TRBD2	TGTGCCAGCAGGAAGGCAGCGGGGGGGGCAGATACGCAGTATTTT	CASRKAAGGADTQYF
NA	TRBV4-1	TRBJ2-3	NA	TGCGCCAGCAGATCAAGGGGGGGCAGCACAGATACGCAGTATTTT	CASRSRGGSTDTQYF
NA	TRBV19	TRBJ2-7	TRBD1	TGTGCCAGTAGTACGACAGGGACCTACGAGCAGTACTTC	CASSTTGTYEQYF
once	TRBV19	TRBJ2-6	NA	TGTGCCGTATCGGCCCTGGGGGGCTCTGGGGCCAACGTCCTGACTTTC	CAVSALGGSGANVLTF
once	TRBV5-4	TRBJ2-3	NA	TGTGCCAGCAGCTTGCGGAGGAGGGGGAACACAGATACGCAGTATTTT	CASSLRRRGNTDTQYF
NA	TRBV5-1	TRBJ1-5	TRBD1	TGCGCCAGCAGCTTGGGGACAGGGTCGCAGCCCCAGCATTTT	CASSLGTGSQPQHF
NA	TRBV19	TRBJ2-7	TRBD1	TGTGCCAGTAGTATTTCGAGACAGGGGTCCTACGAGCAGTACTTC	CASSISRQGSYEQYF
NA	TRBV3-1/TRBV3-2	TRBJ1-5	TRBD1	TGTGCCAGCAGCCAGGGGACAGGCCCCCTTCAGCCCCAGCATTTT	CASSQGTGPLQPQHF
NA	TRBV28	TRBJ2-7	NA	TGTGCCAGCAGCCCTTCCGGGACACCGTCCTACGAGCAGTACTTC	CASSPSGTPSYEQYF
NA	TRBV7-9	TRBJ2-5	TRBD1	TGTGCCAGCAGCACAGGGGGCTCGGGGGAGACCCAGTACTTC	CASSTGGSGETQYF
NA	TRBV11-2	TRBJ1-2	NA	TGTGCCAGCAGCTCCCGAATGGACAGAATGTCGGACTATGGCTACACCTTC	CASSSRMDRMSDYGYTF
NA	TRBV28	TRBJ2-7	TRBD1	TGTGCCAGCAGTTCCGGGACAGTACCCTACGAGCAGTACTTC	CASSSGTVPYEQYF
NA	TRBV4-1	TRBJ2-1	TRBD2	TGCGCCAGCAGCCCCTGGAGCGGGGGGGCTATCAATGAGCAGTTCTTC	CASSPWSGGAINEQFF